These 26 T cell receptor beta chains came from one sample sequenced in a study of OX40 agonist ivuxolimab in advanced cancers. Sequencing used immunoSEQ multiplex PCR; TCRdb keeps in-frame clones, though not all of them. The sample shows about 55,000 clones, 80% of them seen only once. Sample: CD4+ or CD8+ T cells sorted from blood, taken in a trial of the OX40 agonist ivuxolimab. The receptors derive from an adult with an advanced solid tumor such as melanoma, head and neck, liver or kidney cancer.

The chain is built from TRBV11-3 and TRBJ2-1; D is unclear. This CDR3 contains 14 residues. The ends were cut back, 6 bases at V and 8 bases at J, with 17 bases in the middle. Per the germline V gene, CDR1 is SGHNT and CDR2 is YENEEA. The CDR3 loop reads CASRAAGRSDEQFF. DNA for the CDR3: TGTGCCAGCAGAGCCGCCGGGCGATCCGATGAGCAGTTCTTC.

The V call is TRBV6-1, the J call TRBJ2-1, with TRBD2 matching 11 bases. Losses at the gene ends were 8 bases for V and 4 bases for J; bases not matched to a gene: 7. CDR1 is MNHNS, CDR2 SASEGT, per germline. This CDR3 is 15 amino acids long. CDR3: CASLPGTSGYNEQFF. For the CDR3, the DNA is TGTGCCAGCCTGCCCGGGACTAGCGGTTACAATGAGCAGTTCTTC.

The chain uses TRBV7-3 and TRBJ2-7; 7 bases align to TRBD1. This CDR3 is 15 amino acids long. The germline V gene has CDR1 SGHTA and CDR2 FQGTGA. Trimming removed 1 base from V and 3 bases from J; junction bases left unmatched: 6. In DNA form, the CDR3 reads TGTGCCAGCAGCTTAAACTCAGGGGGATTCTACGAGCAGTACTTC. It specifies CASSLNSGGFYEQYF.

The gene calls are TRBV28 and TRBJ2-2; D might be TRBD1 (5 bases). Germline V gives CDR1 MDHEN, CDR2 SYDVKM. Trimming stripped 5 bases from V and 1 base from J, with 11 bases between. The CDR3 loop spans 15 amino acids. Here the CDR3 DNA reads TGTGCCAGCAGTACAGGACACCGGAACACCGGGGAGCTGTTTTTT. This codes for CASSTGHRNTGELFF.

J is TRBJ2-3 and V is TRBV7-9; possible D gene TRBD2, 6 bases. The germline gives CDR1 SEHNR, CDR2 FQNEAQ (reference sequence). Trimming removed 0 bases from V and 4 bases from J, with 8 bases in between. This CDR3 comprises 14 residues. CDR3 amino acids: CASSLAGGSDTQYF. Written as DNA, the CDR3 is TGTGCCAGCAGCTTAGCGGGAGGATCAGATACGCAGTATTTT. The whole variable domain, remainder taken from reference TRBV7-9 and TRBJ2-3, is DTGVSQNPRHKITKRGQNVTFRCDPISEHNRLYWYRQTLGQGPEFLTYFQNEAQLEKSRLLSDRFSAERPKGSFSTLEIQRTEQGDSAMYLCASSLAGGSDTQYFGPGTRLTVL.

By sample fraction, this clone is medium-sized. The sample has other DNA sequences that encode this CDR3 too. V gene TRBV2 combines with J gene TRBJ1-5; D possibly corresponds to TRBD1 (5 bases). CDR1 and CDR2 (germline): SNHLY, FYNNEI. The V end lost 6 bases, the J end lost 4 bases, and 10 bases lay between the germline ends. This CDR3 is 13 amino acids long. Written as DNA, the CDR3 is TGTGCCAGCAGCCTCGACAGTAATCAGCCCCAGCATTTT. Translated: CASSLDSNQPQHF.

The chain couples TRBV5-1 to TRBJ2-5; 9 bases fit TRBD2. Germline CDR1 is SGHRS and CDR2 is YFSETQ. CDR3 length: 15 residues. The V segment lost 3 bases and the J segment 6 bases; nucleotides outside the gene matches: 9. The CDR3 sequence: CASSSDSGSAKTQYF. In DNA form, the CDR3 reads TGCGCCAGCAGCTCGGATAGCGGGAGCGCAAAGACCCAGTACTTC.

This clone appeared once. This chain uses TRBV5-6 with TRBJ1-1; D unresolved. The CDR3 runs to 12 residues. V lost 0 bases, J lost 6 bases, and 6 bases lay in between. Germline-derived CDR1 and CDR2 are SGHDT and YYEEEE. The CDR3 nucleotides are TGTGCCAGCAGCTTGGAGGGTGCTGAAGCTTTCTTT. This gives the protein CASSLEGAEAFF.

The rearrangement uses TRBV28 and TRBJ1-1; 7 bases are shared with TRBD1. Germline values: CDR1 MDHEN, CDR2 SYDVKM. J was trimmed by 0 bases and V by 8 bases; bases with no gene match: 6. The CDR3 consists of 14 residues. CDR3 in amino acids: CASGRQGMNTEAFF. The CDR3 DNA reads TGTGCCAGCGGGAGACAGGGTATGAACACTGAAGCTTTCTTT.

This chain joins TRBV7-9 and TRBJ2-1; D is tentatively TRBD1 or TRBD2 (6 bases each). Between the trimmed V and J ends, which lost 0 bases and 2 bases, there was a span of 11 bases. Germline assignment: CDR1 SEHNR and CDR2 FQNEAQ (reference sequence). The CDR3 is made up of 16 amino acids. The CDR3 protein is CASSLAAGGAYNEQFF. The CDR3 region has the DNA TGTGCCAGCAGCTTAGCGGCCGGGGGCGCCTACAATGAGCAGTTCTTC.

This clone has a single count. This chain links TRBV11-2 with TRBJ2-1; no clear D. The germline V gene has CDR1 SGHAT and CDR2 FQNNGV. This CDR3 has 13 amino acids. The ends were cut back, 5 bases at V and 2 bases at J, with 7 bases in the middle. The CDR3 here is CASSDFPYNEQFF. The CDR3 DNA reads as TGTGCCAGCAGCGACTTCCCCTACAATGAGCAGTTCTTC.

This chain's CDR3 is CASKDSSSYNSPLHF. CDR3 in DNA: TGTGCCAGCAAGGACAGTAGCTCCTATAATTCACCCCTCCACTTT. This sequence joins TRBV2 and TRBJ1-6; possibly TRBD1 for D (6 bases). Trimming removed 7 bases from V and 0 bases from J, with 10 bases in between. This CDR3 has 15 amino acids. From germline, CDR1 is SNHLY and CDR2 FYNNEI.

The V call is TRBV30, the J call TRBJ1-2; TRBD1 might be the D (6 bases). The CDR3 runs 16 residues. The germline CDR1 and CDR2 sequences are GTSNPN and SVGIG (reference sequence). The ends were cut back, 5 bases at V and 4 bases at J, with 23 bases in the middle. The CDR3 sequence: CAWGGSPWDFGYGYTF. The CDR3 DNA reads TGTGCCTGGGGGGGCTCCCCATGGGACTTCGGCTATGGCTACACCTTC.

CDR3 sequence: CASSDGGTYEQYF. CDR3 nucleotide sequence: TGCGCCAGCAGCGACGGGGGGACCTACGAGCAGTACTTC. The chain joins TRBV5-1 to TRBJ2-7, with TRBD2 matching 7 bases. Germline CDR1 SGHRS, CDR2 YFSETQ. The CDR3 is 13 amino acids. V shed 4 bases and J 2 bases; nucleotides not matched to a gene: 3.

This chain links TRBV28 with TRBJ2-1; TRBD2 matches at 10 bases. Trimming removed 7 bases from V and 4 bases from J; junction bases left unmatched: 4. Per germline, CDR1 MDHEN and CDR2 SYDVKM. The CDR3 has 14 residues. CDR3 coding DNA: TGTGCCAGCAAAGGGACTAGCGCATACAATGAGCAGTTCTTC. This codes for CASKGTSAYNEQFF.

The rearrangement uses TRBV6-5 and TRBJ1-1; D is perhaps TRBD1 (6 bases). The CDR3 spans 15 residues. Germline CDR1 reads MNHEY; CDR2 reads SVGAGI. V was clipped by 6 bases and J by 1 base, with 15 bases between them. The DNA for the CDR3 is TGTGCCAGCAGGGACAGACTAGGAGCGAACACTGAAGCTTTCTTT. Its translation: CASRDRLGANTEAFF.

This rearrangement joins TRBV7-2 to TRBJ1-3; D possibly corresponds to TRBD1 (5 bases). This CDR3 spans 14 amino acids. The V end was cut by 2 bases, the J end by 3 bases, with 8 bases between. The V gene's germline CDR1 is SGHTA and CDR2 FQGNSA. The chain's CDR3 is CASSLQGLGNTIYF. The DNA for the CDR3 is TGTGCCAGCAGCTTACAGGGTCTTGGAAACACCATATATTTT.

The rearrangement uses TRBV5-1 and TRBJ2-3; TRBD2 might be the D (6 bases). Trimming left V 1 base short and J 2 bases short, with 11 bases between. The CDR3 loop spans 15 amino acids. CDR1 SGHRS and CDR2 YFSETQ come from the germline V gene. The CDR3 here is CASSLSGGITDTQYF. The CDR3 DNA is TGCGCCAGCAGCTTGTCGGGCGGGATCACAGATACGCAGTATTTT.

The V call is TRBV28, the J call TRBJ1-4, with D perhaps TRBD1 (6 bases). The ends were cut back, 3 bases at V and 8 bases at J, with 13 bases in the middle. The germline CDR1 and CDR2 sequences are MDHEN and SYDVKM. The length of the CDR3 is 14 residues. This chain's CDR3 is CASSLYRVGEKLFF. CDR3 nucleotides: TGTGCCAGCAGTTTGTACAGGGTGGGCGAAAAACTGTTTTTT.

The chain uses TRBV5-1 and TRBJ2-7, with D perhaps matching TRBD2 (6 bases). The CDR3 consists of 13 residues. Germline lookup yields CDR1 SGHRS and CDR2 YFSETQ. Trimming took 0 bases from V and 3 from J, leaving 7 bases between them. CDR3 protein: CASSLGEVYEQYF. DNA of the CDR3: TGCGCCAGCAGCTTGGGGGAGGTCTACGAGCAGTACTTC.

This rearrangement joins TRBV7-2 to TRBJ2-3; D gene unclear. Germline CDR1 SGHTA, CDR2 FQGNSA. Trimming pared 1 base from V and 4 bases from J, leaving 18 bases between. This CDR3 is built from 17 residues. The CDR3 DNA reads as TGTGCCAGCAGCTTAGGCCTCGGGTCCCGGGCGTCAGATACGCAGTATTTT. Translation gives CASSLGLGSRASDTQYF.

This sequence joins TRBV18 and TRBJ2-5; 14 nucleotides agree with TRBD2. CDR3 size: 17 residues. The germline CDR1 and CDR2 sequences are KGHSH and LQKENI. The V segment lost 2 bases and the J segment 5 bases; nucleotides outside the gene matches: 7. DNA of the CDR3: TGTGCCAGCTCACCAGGGACTAGCGGGAGCCTCCGGGAGACCCAGTACTTC. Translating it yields CASSPGTSGSLRETQYF.

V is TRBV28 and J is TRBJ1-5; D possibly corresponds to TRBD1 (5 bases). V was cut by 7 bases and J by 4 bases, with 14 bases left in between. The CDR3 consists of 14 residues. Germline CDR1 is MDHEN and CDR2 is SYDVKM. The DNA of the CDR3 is TGTGCCAGCATCCCCCCTGGGGGAAATCAGCCCCAGCATTTT. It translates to CASIPPGGNQPQHF.

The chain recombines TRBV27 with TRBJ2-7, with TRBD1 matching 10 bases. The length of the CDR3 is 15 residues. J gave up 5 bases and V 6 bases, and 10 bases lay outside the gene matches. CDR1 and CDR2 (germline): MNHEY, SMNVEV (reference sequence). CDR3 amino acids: CASRPGMGQGNEQYF. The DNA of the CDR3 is TGTGCCAGCAGACCAGGAATGGGACAGGGGAACGAGCAGTACTTC.

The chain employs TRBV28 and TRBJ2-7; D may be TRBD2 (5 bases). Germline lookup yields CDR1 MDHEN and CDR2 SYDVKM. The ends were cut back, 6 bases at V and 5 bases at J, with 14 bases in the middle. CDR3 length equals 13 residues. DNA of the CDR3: TGTGCCAGCAGCCCCCCGGGAAAACACGAGCAGTACTTC. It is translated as CASSPPGKHEQYF.

The CDR3, as DNA: TGCAGCGTTGAGCTAGCGGGGGGGACAACAGATACGCAGTATTTT. Translation: CSVELAGGTTDTQYF. The chain links TRBV29-1 to TRBJ2-3; 12 nucleotides agree with TRBD2. V dropped 3 bases and J dropped 3; count of bases not matched to a gene: 4. Germline V gene data show CDR1 as SQVTM and CDR2 as ANQGSEA. This CDR3 has 15 amino acids.